The rows below give T cell receptor beta chains drawn from one sample of a study of CD8 T cells in Susac syndrome. One entry per CDR3 protein, called by TCRdb with MiXCR from the immunoSEQ multiplex PCR reads. The sample lists roughly 330,000 distinct CDR3 sequences, just over 90% occurring once. The sample taken for sequencing was CD4+ T cells from PBMCs. These receptors were obtained from a human donor with multiple sclerosis. The conserved cysteine and the conserved F or W are not part of the CDR3 here. The listing skips clone size in some rows; elsewhere it reads once, few, many or a size class.

size | J | V | CDR3
- | TRBJ2-7 | TRBV7-2 | ASSLQGLSYEQY
- | TRBJ2-7 | TRBV9 | ASSVQAGPNYEQY
- | TRBJ2-5 | TRBV3-1 | ASSHPTRRAGETQY
- | TRBJ2-5 | TRBV5-1 | ASSPGGQGETQY
- | TRBJ2-5 | TRBV7-9 | ASIPKREETQY
- | TRBJ1-1 | TRBV3-1 | ASHAGVMNTEAF
- | TRBJ1-2 | TRBV7-9 | ASSPGDRGYT
- | TRBJ2-7 | TRBV6-6 | ASSYSSSGKSYEQY
- | TRBJ2-5 | TRBV27 | ASSLSWGPQETQY
- | TRBJ2-2 | TRBV29-1 | SVEVREGAVGELF
- | TRBJ2-3 | TRBV18 | ASSPSAVTDTQY
- | TRBJ2-5 | TRBV7-9 | ASHRGTGETQY
- | TRBJ2-5 | TRBV7-2 | ASSHSNSQETQY
- | TRBJ2-4 | TRBV19 | ASSIRPTLAKNIQY
- | TRBJ1-1 | TRBV5-1 | ASSAGTNTEAF
once | TRBJ1-1 | TRBV7-9 | ASSLARGIRARAGEAF
- | TRBJ1-1 | TRBV12-3/TRBV12-4 | ASSFSRTGMGSTEAF